The 19 T cell receptor beta chains given below trace back to one sample, sequenced in a study of tissue T cells after allogeneic stem cell transplantation (dated by TCRdb to between 2020 and 2023). Libraries were made using the immunoSEQ multiplex PCR assay. The immuneACCESS repertoire file appears here via TCRdb, limited to in-frame rearrangements. These files lack a portion of the clones; in checked studies, under half of the deficit traces to unresolved V genes, and the cause of the others is not known. The sample profile shows about 9,000 clones; under 55% of them were found once. The top ten clonotypes cover about 7.7% of the sample. Read against the paper, the sample's time point label means: mouse harvest day 7 after allogeneic transplant. Each mouse graft consisted of 10^7 T-cell-depleted bone marrow cells plus 10^6 splenic CD5+ T cells and was given by tail vein injection. Sequencing used gut tissue. These receptors were collected from a female BALB/c mouse given C57BL/6 T cells with graft-versus-host disease after an allogeneic hematopoietic cell transplant.

This clone was found once. Gene and germline names: mouse. The CDR3 extends 1 residue past the end of the read, so its final part is completed from the germline J gene. The rearrangement uses TRBV31 and TRBJ2-4; 9 positions agree with TRBD2. The CDR3 totals 15 residues. CDR1 and CDR2 (germline): GKSSPN, SITVG. The J segment lost 0 bases and the V segment lost 2 bases, leaving 3 bases of the junction unmatched. CDR3 bases read: TGTGCCTGGAGTACCTGGGGGGGTAGTCAAAACACCTTGTAC. Protein product: CAWSTWGGSQNTLY. The complete CDR3 protein is CAWSTWGGSQNTLYF.

Turning to this clone: The gene symbols are mouse symbols. The read falls 1 residue short of the CDR3 end, and the missing part is taken from the germline J gene. The chain is built from TRBV16 and TRBJ2-1, with D possibly matching TRBD2 (7 bases). CDR1 SGHSA and CDR2 FRNQAP come from the germline V gene. V was trimmed by 0 bases and J by 6 bases, leaving 12 bases between them. This CDR3 has 15 amino acids. The CDR3 region is CASSLDLGAFAEQFF. CDR3 DNA (partial): TGTGCAAGCAGCTTAGATCTGGGGGCCTTTGCTGAGCAGTTC.

About this clone: The gene names given are mouse names. The read falls 1 residue short of the CDR3 end, and the missing part is taken from the germline J gene. V and J are TRBV26 and TRBJ2-1; 8 bases are a match to TRBD1. Germline assignment: CDR1 KGHPV and CDR2 FQNQEV (reference sequence). The junction had 6 bases not matched to a gene; V was cut back by 6 bases and J by 8 bases. This CDR3 is 13 amino acids long. The CDR3: CASSLQGASEQFF. CDR3 DNA (partial): TGTGCCAGCAGCCTTCAGGGGGCTTCTGAGCAGTTC.

On this clone: Mouse gene names apply. The CDR3 goes on 1 residue after the read ends, and that part is filled in from the germline J gene. J is TRBJ2-1 and V is TRBV26; 10 bases align to TRBD2. Germline-derived CDR1 and CDR2 are KGHPV and FQNQEV (reference sequence). This CDR3 is 15 amino acids long. V lost 4 bases and J lost 4; bases outside the gene matches: 4. This CDR3 reads CASSPQTGGYAEQFF. Partial CDR3 DNA: TGTGCCAGCAGTCCTCAGACTGGGGGGTATGCTGAGCAGTTC.

About this clone itself: Mouse gene names apply. The read stops 1 residue short of the end of the CDR3; the missing end is completed from the germline J gene. The gene calls are TRBV15 and TRBJ2-2; possible D gene TRBD2, 5 bases. Per the germline V gene, CDR1 is SGHND and CDR2 is FRSKSL. CDR3 length: 14 amino acids. The V end lost 2 bases, the J end lost 1 base, and 5 bases lay between the germline ends. The sequenced part of the CDR3 DNA is TGTGCCAGCAGTTTACTGGGAAACACCGGGCAGCTCTAC. Translation: CASSLLGNTGQLY. The CDR3 in its entirety is CASSLLGNTGQLYF.

Concerning this clone itself: Mouse names are used for the genes. The CDR3 sequence: CAWSLLRQGPNERLFF. The CDR3 bases that were read are TGTGCCTGGAGTCTCCTTAGACAGGGACCCAACGAAAGATTATTT. V usage is TRBV31 and J usage is TRBJ1-4; 7 bases map to TRBD1. Read coverage stops 1 residue before the CDR3 terminus; the germline J gene supplies the remainder. Losses at the gene ends were 0 bases for V and 3 bases for J; bases not matched to a gene: 7. CDR3 length equals 16 residues. Germline lookup yields CDR1 GKSSPN and CDR2 SITVG.

This clone was counted between two and nine times. The gene symbols are mouse symbols. The read falls 1 residue short of the CDR3 end, and the missing part is taken from the germline J gene. V usage is TRBV13-2 and J usage is TRBJ1-6; D is ambiguous. TRBJ1-6 counts as an open reading frame of uncertain function. The CDR3 extends over 14 amino acids. Trimming pared 4 bases from V and 0 bases from J, leaving 5 bases between. Germline lookup yields CDR1 NNHNN and CDR2 SYGAGS (reference sequence). Partial CDR3 DNA: TGTGCCAGCGGTCAGGCTTCCTATAATTCGCCCCTCTAC. This sequence encodes CASGQASYNSPLY. In full, the CDR3 is CASGQASYNSPLYF.

On this clone: The gene names here belong to mouse. The sequenced fragment ends 1 residue before the CDR3 boundary, so the rest is inferred from the germline J gene. V and J are TRBV26 and TRBJ1-1; no definite D call. V was pared by 3 bases and J by 4 bases, with 9 bases between. The CDR3 is 13 residues long. Germline values: CDR1 KGHPV, CDR2 FQNQEV (reference sequence). The sequenced part of the CDR3 DNA is TGTGCCAGCAGTCTCCAGGTAGTCACAGAAGTCTTC. This sequence encodes CASSLQVVTEVF. The whole CDR3 protein reads CASSLQVVTEVFF.

On this clone: Gene names refer to mouse genes. The read finishes 1 residue shy of the CDR3 end, and the germline J gene is used to complete it. This sequence joins TRBV13-3 and TRBJ1-1; D call uncertain. Trimming took off 0 bases at V and 1 base at J, with 4 bases between the two ends. Germline values: CDR1 NNHDY, CDR2 SYVADS. This CDR3 is built from 13 residues. The CDR3 here is CASSDALNTEVFF. CDR3 DNA, as far as it was read: TGTGCCAGCAGTGATGCACTAAACACAGAAGTCTTC.

This clone was seen more than once but under ten times. Gene names are the mouse ones. CDR3 bases read: TGTGCCAGCTCTCTGACTGGACAAGACACCCAGTAC. Protein sequence: CASSLTGQDTQY. The whole CDR3 protein reads CASSLTGQDTQYF. V usage is TRBV12-1 and J usage is TRBJ2-5, with D possibly being TRBD2 (6 bases). The CDR3 end lies 1 residue beyond the end of the read and is filled in from the germline J gene. CDR3 length: 13 residues. Germline lookup yields CDR1 SGHSN and CDR2 HYEKVE. Trimming cost V 1 base and J 3 bases, with 7 bases left between them.

Notes on this clone: Mouse gene names apply. The observed sequence ends 1 residue before the CDR3 terminus, with the missing tail filled in from the germline J gene. The chain combines TRBV5 with TRBJ1-3; no clear D. The CDR3 contains 16 residues. Looked up from germline, CDR1 is LGHNA and CDR2 is YNLKQL (reference sequence). V was cut by 0 bases and J by 0 bases, with 9 bases left in between. CDR3 DNA, as far as it was read: TGTGCCAGCAGCCAAGAGGGTGCCACTTCTGGAAATACGCTCTAT. It codes for CASSQEGATSGNTLY. The complete CDR3 protein is CASSQEGATSGNTLYF.

This clone was seen a few times. The germline and genes are mouse ones. The CDR3 end is not reached by the read, which stops 1 residue before it; the germline J gene fills it in. The rearrangement uses TRBV26 and TRBJ2-2, with D perhaps matching TRBD1 (5 bases). The CDR3 totals 14 residues. V lost 4 bases, J lost 0 bases, and 6 bases lay in between. Germline loops: CDR1 KGHPV, CDR2 FQNQEV (reference sequence). CDR3 in amino acids: CASSPTANTGQLYF. The CDR3 DNA, read in part, is TGTGCCAGCAGTCCGACAGCAAACACCGGGCAGCTCTAC. The full variable domain, with the rest looked up from reference TRBV26 and TRBJ2-2, is NSKVIQTPRYLVKGQGQKAKMRCIPEKGHPVVFWYQQNKNNEFKFLINFQNQEVLQQIDMTEKRFSAECPSNSPCSLEIQSSEAGDSALYLCASSPTANTGQLYFGEGSKLTVL.

With regard to this clone: Mouse names are used for the genes. The read falls 1 residue short of the CDR3 end, and the missing part is taken from the germline J gene. V gene TRBV16 combines with J gene TRBJ1-1; D not certain. Germline CDR1 and CDR2: SGHSA and FRNQAP. Trimming stripped 5 bases from V and 0 bases from J, with 7 bases between. This CDR3 contains 13 residues. The CDR3 region is CASSRTANTEVFF. CDR3 DNA (partial): TGTGCAAGCAGCCGGACGGCAAACACAGAAGTCTTC.

As for this clone: Genes and germline are mouse. The read comes to an end 1 residue before the CDR3 does, leaving the germline J gene to fill in the end. This rearrangement joins TRBV1 to TRBJ2-4, with 9 bases identical to TRBD2. V lost 2 bases to trimming and J lost 3 bases; unmatched junction nucleotides: 3. The CDR3 contains 15 residues. Germline CDR1 NSQYPW, CDR2 LRSPGD (reference sequence). The CDR3 sequence: CTCSARTGVQNTLYF. The CDR3 bases that were read are TGCACCTGCAGTGCACGGACTGGGGTCCAAAACACCTTGTAC.

This clone was counted only a few times. The genes are named according to mouse. From the germline J gene comes the end of the CDR3, since the read stops 1 residue before it. The gene calls are TRBV13-2 and TRBJ1-4, with a weak D call TRBD1 (6 bases). The CDR3 is 15 residues long. Trimming cost V 0 bases and J 2 bases, with 8 bases left between them. CDR1 and CDR2 from the germline V gene are NNHNN and SYGAGS (reference sequence). CDR3 loop: CASGDDGQSNERLFF. The part of the CDR3 DNA that was read is TGTGCCAGCGGTGATGATGGACAGTCCAACGAAAGATTATTT.

This clone was picked up a small number of times. All gene names here are mouse names. Read data end 1 residue before the CDR3 end; the end is taken from the germline J gene. The V call is TRBV15, the J call TRBJ1-6; tentative D call: TRBD1 (5 bases). TRBJ1-6 is an open reading frame whose function is uncertain. Germline lookup yields CDR1 SGHND and CDR2 FRSKSL. Trimming cost V 6 bases and J 3 bases, with 6 bases left between them. The CDR3 totals 13 residues. CDR3 DNA (partial): TGTGCCAGCAGGCAGGGCTATAATTCGCCCCTCTAC. This translates into CASRQGYNSPLY. The CDR3, in full, reads CASRQGYNSPLYF.

A few counts support this clone. Gene names are the mouse ones. The read halts 1 residue ahead of the CDR3 end, with the missing end drawn from the germline J gene. This specimen includes other DNA sequences encoding the same CDR3. The V and J genes are TRBV26 and TRBJ1-4, with D possibly being TRBD1 (5 bases). Trimming left V 4 bases short and J 7 bases short, with 7 bases between. CDR1 is KGHPV and CDR2 is FQNQEV in the germline V gene (reference sequence). The CDR3 is 12 residues long. The CDR3 region is CASSPGGERLFF. The CDR3 DNA, read in part, is TGTGCCAGCAGTCCCGGGGGCGAAAGATTATTT. Variable domain in full (rest from reference TRBV26 and TRBJ1-4): NSKVIQTPRYLVKGQGQKAKMRCIPEKGHPVVFWYQQNKNNEFKFLINFQNQEVLQQIDMTEKRFSAECPSNSPCSLEIQSSEAGDSALYLCASSPGGERLFFGHGTKLSVL.

Concerning this clone: Each gene name is a mouse one. The read is 1 residue too short to cover the CDR3 end, so that end is filled in from the germline J gene. The rearrangement links TRBV15 to TRBJ1-1, with 7 bases that match TRBD1. This CDR3 spans 11 amino acids. The V segment lost 6 bases and the J segment 5 bases; nucleotides outside the gene matches: 0. CDR1 and CDR2 (germline): SGHND, FRSKSL. The chain's CDR3 is CASRGQTEVFF. Incomplete CDR3 DNA: TGTGCCAGCAGGGGACAGACAGAAGTCTTC.

Remarks on this clone: The germline and genes are mouse ones. The part of the CDR3 DNA that was read is TGTGCCAGCAGTCGGGGACAAAGCTCCTATGAACAGTAC. Residues: CASSRGQSSYEQY. The whole CDR3 sequence reads CASSRGQSSYEQYF. This chain joins TRBV26 and TRBJ2-7, with D tentatively TRBD1 (6 bases). Sequencing ends 1 residue short of the CDR3 end; the germline J gene provides the rest. Deletions cut 4 bases from V and 0 bases from J, with 10 bases between. This CDR3 comprises 14 residues. Germline V gene lookup returns CDR1 KGHPV and CDR2 FQNQEV (reference sequence).